The 7 T cell receptor beta chains listed next were all sequenced from one sample in a study of T cell repertoires in cytomegalovirus infection. MiXCR was run by TCRdb on the reads, yielding one entry per CDR3 protein. The sample records some 800,000 distinct CDR3 sequences, 25% to 35% being singletons. What these receptors recognize is not known. This specimen was cultured CD8+ T cells from PBMCs, taken from culture after CMV antigen stimulation. The receptor source for this set is a human donor in good health (CMV status not recorded). Some clones in this sample may be carry-over from other donors' samples.

This clonotype has a handful of counts. The gene calls are TRBV6-2 or TRBV6-3 and TRBJ2-7, with D possibly being TRBD1 (6 bases). Germline values: CDR1 MNHEY, CDR2 SVGEGT. This CDR3 region has 18 residues. V gave up 6 bases and J gave up 4 bases, with 28 bases separating them. CDR3 DNA: TGTGCCAGCAGCACGACAGGTCGATACTTTCAGGACCGGTACGAGCAGTACGTC. Its translation is CASSTTGRYFQDRYEQYV.

This clonotype was observed many times. The chain carries TRBV7-2 and TRBJ2-3; TRBD2 is a possible D gene (7 bases). V lost 1 base and J lost 7, with 15 bases in between. The V gene's germline CDR1 is SGHTA and CDR2 FQGNSA. The CDR3 covers 15 residues. The CDR3 DNA follows: TGTGCCAGCAGCTTAGTTGGGGGGGCGACGAATACGCAGTATTTT. Amino acid sequence: CASSLVGGATNTQYF.

This clonotype was seen only a few times. CDR3 sequence (DNA): TGCAGTGCCCCGGAGGTGAAGAAAAACTATGGCTACACCTTC. Translated, it gives CSAPEVKKNYGYTF. V usage is TRBV20-1 and J usage is TRBJ1-2; D not resolved. V dropped 6 bases and J dropped 2 bases, with 16 bases sitting between them. Germline CDR1 DFQATT, CDR2 SNEGSKA (reference sequence). The CDR3 has 14 residues.

The rearrangement links TRBV10-2 to TRBJ1-5; the match to TRBD1 covers 7 bases. The CDR3 is made up of 13 amino acids. Trimming cost V 6 bases and J 6 bases; bases outside gene matches: 5. Germline V gene data show CDR1 as WSHSY and CDR2 as SAAADI. CDR3 bases: TGCGCCAGCAGGTTAGGGGGCACTCAGCCCCAGCATTTT. Its protein is CASRLGGTQPQHF.

The chain joins TRBV28 to TRBJ2-1; D is undetermined. The CDR3 sequence is 17 residues long. The germline gives CDR1 MDHEN, CDR2 SYDVKM. V was pared by 3 bases and J by 2 bases, with 17 bases between. The CDR3 here is CASSFSRLQATYNEQFF. In DNA form, the CDR3 reads TGTGCCAGCAGTTTTTCTCGGCTCCAAGCGACCTACAATGAGCAGTTCTTC.

This clonotype was picked up a small number of times. The rearrangement links TRBV7-2 to TRBJ2-3, with D tentatively TRBD1 (6 bases). The CDR3 totals 17 residues. V was trimmed by 2 bases and J by 0 bases, leaving 15 bases between them. Germline V gives CDR1 SGHTA, CDR2 FQGNSA. CDR3 sequence reads: CASSLMTGPYSTDTQYF. The CDR3 DNA reads TGTGCCAGCAGCTTAATGACAGGCCCTTACAGCACAGATACGCAGTATTTT.

The chain carries TRBV27 and TRBJ2-1; D gene ambiguous. Germline V gene data show CDR1 as MNHEY and CDR2 as SMNVEV (reference sequence). The CDR3 consists of 13 residues. Trimming took 0 bases from V and 9 from J, leaving 9 bases between them. The DNA for the CDR3 is TGTGCCAGCAGTTTATCGAGCCGGACTGAGCAGTTCTTC. Amino acids: CASSLSSRTEQFF.